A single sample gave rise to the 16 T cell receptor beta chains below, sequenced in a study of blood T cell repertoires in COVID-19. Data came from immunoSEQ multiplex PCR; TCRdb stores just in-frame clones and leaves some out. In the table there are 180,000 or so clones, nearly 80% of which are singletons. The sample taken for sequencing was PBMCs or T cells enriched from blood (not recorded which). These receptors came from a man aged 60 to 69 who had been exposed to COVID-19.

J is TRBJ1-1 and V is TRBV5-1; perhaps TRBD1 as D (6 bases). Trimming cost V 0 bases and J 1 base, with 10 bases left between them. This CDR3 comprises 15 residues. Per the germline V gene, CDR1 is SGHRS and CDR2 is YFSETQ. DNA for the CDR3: TGCGCCAGCAGCTTGGCCGCACAGGGGAACACTGAAGCTTTCTTT. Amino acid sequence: CASSLAAQGNTEAFF.

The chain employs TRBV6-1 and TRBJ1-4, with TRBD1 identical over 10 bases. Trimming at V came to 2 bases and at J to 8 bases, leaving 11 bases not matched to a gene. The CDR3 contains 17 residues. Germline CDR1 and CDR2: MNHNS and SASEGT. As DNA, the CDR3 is TGTGCCAGCAGTGAAACCCCAGTCGGACAGGGGGGAGAAAAACTGTTTTTT. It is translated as CASSETPVGQGGEKLFF.

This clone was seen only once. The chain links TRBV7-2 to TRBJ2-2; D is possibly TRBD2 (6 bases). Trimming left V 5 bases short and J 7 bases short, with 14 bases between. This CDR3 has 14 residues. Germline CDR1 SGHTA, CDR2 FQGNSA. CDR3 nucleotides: TGTGCCAGCAGCAAGGGACGGGAGAACGGGGAGCTGTTTTTT. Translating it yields CASSKGRENGELFF.

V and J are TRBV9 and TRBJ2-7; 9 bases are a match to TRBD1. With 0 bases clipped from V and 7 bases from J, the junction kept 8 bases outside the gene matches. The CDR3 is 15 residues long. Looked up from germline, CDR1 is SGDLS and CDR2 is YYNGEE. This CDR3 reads CASSVGVGQGVEQYF. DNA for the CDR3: TGTGCCAGCAGCGTAGGGGTGGGACAGGGCGTAGAGCAGTACTTC.

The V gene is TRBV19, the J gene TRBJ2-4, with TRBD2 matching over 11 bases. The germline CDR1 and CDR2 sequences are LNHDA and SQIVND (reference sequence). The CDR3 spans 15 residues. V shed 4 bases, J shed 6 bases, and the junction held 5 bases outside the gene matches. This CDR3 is CASSKTGTSGNIQYF. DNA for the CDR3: TGTGCCAGTAGTAAAACCGGGACTAGCGGAAACATTCAGTACTTC.

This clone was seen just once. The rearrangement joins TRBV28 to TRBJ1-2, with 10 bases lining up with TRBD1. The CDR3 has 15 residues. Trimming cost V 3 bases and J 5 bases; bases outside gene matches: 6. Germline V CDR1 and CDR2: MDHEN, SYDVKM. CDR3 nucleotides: TGTGCCAGCAGTTTTGTGGACAGGGGGTTGTATGGCTACACCTTC. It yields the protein CASSFVDRGLYGYTF.

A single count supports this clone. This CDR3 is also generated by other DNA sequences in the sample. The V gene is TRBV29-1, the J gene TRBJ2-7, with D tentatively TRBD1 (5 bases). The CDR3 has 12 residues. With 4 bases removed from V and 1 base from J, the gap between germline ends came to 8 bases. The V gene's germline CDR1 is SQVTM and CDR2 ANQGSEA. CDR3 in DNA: TGCAGCGTTGCCGCAGGGTCCTACGAGCAGTACTTC. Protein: CSVAAGSYEQYF.

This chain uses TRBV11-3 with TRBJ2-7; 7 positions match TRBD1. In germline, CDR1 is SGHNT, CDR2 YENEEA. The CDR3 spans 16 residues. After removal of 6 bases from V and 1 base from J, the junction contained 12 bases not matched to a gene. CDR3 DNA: TGTGCCAGCAGTCCCGGTGAGGGGGCCCCATCCTACGAGCAGTACTTC. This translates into CASSPGEGAPSYEQYF.

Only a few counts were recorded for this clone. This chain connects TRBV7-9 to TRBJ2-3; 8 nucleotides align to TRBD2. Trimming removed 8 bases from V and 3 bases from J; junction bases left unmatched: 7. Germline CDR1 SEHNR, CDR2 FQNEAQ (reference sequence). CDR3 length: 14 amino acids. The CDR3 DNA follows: TGTGCCAGCCTCCTAGCGGGTTGGACAGATACGCAGTATTTT. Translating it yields CASLLAGWTDTQYF. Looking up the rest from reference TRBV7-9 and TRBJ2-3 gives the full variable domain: DTGVSQNPRHKITKRGQNVTFRCDPISEHNRLYWYRQTLGQGPEFLTYFQNEAQLEKSRLLSDRFSAERPKGSFSTLEIQRTEQGDSAMYLCASLLAGWTDTQYFGPGTRLTVL.

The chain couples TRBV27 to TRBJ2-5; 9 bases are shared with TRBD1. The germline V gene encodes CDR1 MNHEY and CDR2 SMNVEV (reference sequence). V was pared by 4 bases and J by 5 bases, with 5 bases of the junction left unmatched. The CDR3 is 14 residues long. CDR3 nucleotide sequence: TGTGCCAGCAGTTCCGGGACAGGGATGGAGACCCAGTACTTC. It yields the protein CASSSGTGMETQYF.

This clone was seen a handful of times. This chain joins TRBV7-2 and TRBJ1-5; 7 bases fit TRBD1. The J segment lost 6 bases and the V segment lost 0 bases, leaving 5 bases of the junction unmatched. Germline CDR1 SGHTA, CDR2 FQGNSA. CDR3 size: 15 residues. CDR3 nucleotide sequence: TGTGCCAGCAGCTTAGCAGGGGGCGCGGGTCAGCCCCAGCATTTT. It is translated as CASSLAGGAGQPQHF.

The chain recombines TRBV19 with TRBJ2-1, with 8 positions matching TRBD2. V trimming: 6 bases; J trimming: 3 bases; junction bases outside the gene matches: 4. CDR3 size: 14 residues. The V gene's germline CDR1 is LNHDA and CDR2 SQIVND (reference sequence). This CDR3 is CASSAGGGYNEQFF. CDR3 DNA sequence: TGTGCCAGTAGCGCGGGGGGAGGCTACAATGAGCAGTTCTTC.

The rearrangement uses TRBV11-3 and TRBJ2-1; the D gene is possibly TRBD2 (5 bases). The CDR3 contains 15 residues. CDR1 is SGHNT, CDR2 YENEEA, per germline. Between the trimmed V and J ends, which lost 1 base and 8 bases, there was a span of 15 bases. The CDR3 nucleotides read TGTGCCAGCAGCTTAGCCGGGGTAGGGTTTTATGAGCAGTTCTTC. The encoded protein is CASSLAGVGFYEQFF. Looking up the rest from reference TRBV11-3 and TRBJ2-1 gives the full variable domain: EAGVVQSPRYKIIEKKQPVAFWCNPISGHNTLYWYLQNLGQGPELLIRYENEEAVDDSQLPKDRFSAERLKGVDSTLKIQPAELGDSAVYLCASSLAGVGFYEQFFGPGTRLTVL.

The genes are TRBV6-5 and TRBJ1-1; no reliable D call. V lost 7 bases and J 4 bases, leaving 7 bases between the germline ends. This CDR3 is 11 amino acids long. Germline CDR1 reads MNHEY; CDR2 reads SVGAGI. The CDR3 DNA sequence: TGTGCCAGCATTTCCAGCACTGAAGCTTTCTTT. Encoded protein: CASISSTEAFF.

In DNA form, the CDR3 reads TGTGCCAGCAGCTCGGTGGGACAGGGAGACACTGAAGCTTTCTTT. Its translation: CASSSVGQGDTEAFF. The V gene is TRBV5-4, the J gene TRBJ1-1; 9 bases map to TRBD1. Germline loops: CDR1 SGHNT, CDR2 YYREEE (reference sequence). CDR3 length equals 15 residues. V shed 3 bases, J shed 3 bases, and the junction held 6 bases outside the gene matches.

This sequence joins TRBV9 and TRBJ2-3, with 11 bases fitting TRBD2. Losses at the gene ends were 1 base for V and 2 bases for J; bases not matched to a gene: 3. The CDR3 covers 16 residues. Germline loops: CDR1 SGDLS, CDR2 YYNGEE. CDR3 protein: CASSVTSGRLTDTQYF. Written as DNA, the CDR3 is TGTGCCAGCAGCGTAACTAGCGGGAGACTCACAGATACGCAGTATTTT. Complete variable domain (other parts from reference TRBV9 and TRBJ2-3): DSGVTQTPKHLITATGQRVTLRCSPRSGDLSVYWYQQSLDQGLQFLIQYYNGEERAKGNILERFSAQQFPDLHSELNLSSLELGDSALYFCASSVTSGRLTDTQYFGPGTRLTVL.